These 31 T cell receptor beta chains were all obtained from the same sample, sequenced in a study of cytomegalovirus exposure and HLA in healthy donors. The study ran its PCR with 60 Vbeta and 13 Jbeta primers. TCRdb keeps only in-frame clones here, not all; method: immunoSEQ multiplex PCR. Of a few hundred thousand clones detected, around two thirds appear once; the ten largest clones hold 2% to 2.5%. The specimen was PBMCs. These receptors were collected from a female donor in good health and CMV-seronegative.

This chain joins TRBV10-3 and TRBJ1-2; D unresolved. The CDR3 covers 14 residues. Germline CDR1 reads ENHRY; CDR2 reads SYGVKD. The V end was cut by 0 bases, the J end by 8 bases, with 13 bases between. CDR3 protein: CAISESDKPGGYTF. Written as DNA, the CDR3 is TGTGCCATCAGTGAGTCCGACAAGCCGGGGGGCTACACCTTC.

The J gene is TRBJ2-3, the V gene TRBV7-2; no clear D. CDR3 size: 12 residues. V was shortened by 5 bases and J by 5 bases, with 8 bases between the two germline ends. Germline V gene data show CDR1 as SGHTA and CDR2 as FQGNSA. The CDR3 nucleotides read TGTGCCAGCAGCCCAGGTGTAGATACGCAGTATTTT. As protein: CASSPGVDTQYF.

The genes are TRBV27 and TRBJ1-3; D might be TRBD1 (6 bases). The CDR3 has 18 residues. Trimming stripped 7 bases from V and 4 bases from J, with 26 bases between. Germline V gene lookup returns CDR1 MNHEY and CDR2 SMNVEV (reference sequence). In DNA, the CDR3 is TGTGCCAGCATATTCAGGACAGCAAGGAGGGGGGGAGGAAACACCATATATTTT. It translates to CASIFRTARRGGGNTIYF.

This chain uses TRBV4-2 with TRBJ1-4; no clear D. The V end was cut by 0 bases, the J end by 0 bases, with 11 bases between. The CDR3 runs to 17 residues. Germline values: CDR1 LGHNA, CDR2 YNFKEQ. CDR3 DNA sequence: TGTGCCAGCAGCCAAGATAGTGTCTTAGCAACTAATGAAAAACTGTTTTTT. This gives the protein CASSQDSVLATNEKLFF.

This clone turned up a few times. The chain is built from TRBV29-1 and TRBJ2-7; 7 nucleotides agree with TRBD2. Trimming removed 4 bases from V and 5 bases from J; junction bases left unmatched: 8. Per germline, CDR1 SQVTM and CDR2 ANQGSEA. The CDR3 loop spans 13 amino acids. CDR3 DNA sequence: TGCAGCGTTGTTAGGGCGGGAGAACACGAGCAGTACTTC. Translated, it gives CSVVRAGEHEQYF.

The V gene is TRBV7-9, the J gene TRBJ1-3; 8 bases map to TRBD1. The CDR3 extends over 17 amino acids. Germline V gene data show CDR1 as SEHNR and CDR2 as FQNEAQ (reference sequence). J gave up 2 bases and V 3 bases, and 9 bases lay outside the gene matches. CDR3 nucleotide sequence: TGTGCCAGCAGCTTTAGTGGACAGGGAGTTGCTGGAAACACCATATATTTT. Protein product: CASSFSGQGVAGNTIYF.

The rearrangement uses TRBV4-2 and TRBJ1-2; TRBD1 aligns across 7 bases. The CDR3 runs 15 residues. Trimming removed 2 bases from V and 10 bases from J; junction bases left unmatched: 13. Germline CDR1 reads LGHNA; CDR2 reads YNFKEQ. The chain's CDR3 is CASSQSPWAGGIYTF. CDR3 DNA: TGTGCCAGCAGCCAATCTCCCTGGGCAGGGGGGATCTACACCTTC.

In nucleotides, the CDR3 is TGTGCCAGCAGCTTAGACGACAGCTCCTATAATTCACCCCTCCACTTT. This codes for CASSLDDSSYNSPLHF. The V and J genes are TRBV11-2 and TRBJ1-6; D is possibly TRBD1 (5 bases). Germline CDR1 SGHAT, CDR2 FQNNGV. The CDR3 is made up of 16 amino acids. The germline V and J ends were trimmed by 0 bases and 0 bases, with 6 bases remaining between them.

The chain recombines TRBV5-4 with TRBJ2-7, with a tentative D call TRBD1 (6 bases). Trimming took 1 base from V and 1 from J, leaving 18 bases between them. Germline-derived CDR1 and CDR2 are SGHNT and YYREEE (reference sequence). The length of the CDR3 is 17 residues. CDR3: CASSLRKPGHRSYEQYF. In nucleotides, the CDR3 is TGTGCCAGCAGCTTGAGAAAACCGGGACATCGTTCCTACGAGCAGTACTTC.

The V and J genes are TRBV7-6 and TRBJ1-1; unclear D gene. Trimming cost V 0 bases and J 3 bases, with 11 bases left between them. Germline CDR1 is SGHVS and CDR2 is FNYEAQ. This CDR3 has 15 amino acids. The CDR3 DNA sequence: TGTGCCAGCAGCTTAGCTTCCGGTGGTTACACTGAAGCTTTCTTT. Its protein product is CASSLASGGYTEAFF.

V and J are TRBV5-4 and TRBJ2-7; 10 bases agree with TRBD1. Germline V gene data show CDR1 as SGHNT and CDR2 as YYREEE (reference sequence). The CDR3 runs to 14 residues. Trimming cost V 10 bases and J 6 bases; bases outside gene matches: 13. The CDR3 loop is CAANYRDRGSEQYF. The CDR3 DNA follows: TGTGCCGCAAACTACCGGGACAGGGGAAGCGAGCAGTACTTC.

CDR3 sequence: CASSFGSSGNTIYF. The CDR3 DNA follows: TGTGCCAGCAGCTTTGGCAGCTCTGGAAACACCATATATTTT. The J gene is TRBJ1-3, the V gene TRBV5-4, with D uncertain. The germline gives CDR1 SGHNT, CDR2 YYREEE (reference sequence). V gave up 2 bases and J gave up 0 bases, with 6 bases separating them. This CDR3 contains 14 residues.

The rearrangement uses TRBV7-8 and TRBJ2-2; 7 bases fit TRBD1. CDR1 is SGHVS, CDR2 FQNEAQ, per germline. The CDR3 is 15 residues long. J gave up 0 bases and V 5 bases, and 3 bases lay outside the gene matches. This chain's CDR3 is CASSRQGPNTGELFF. In nucleotides, the CDR3 is TGTGCCAGCAGCCGACAGGGCCCGAACACCGGGGAGCTGTTTTTT. The variable domain in full, completed from reference TRBV7-8 and TRBJ2-2, reads GAGVSQSPRYKVAKRGQDVALRCDPISGHVSLFWYQQALGQGPEFLTYFQNEAQLDKSGLPSDRFFAERPEGSVSTLKIQRTQQEDSAVYLCASSRQGPNTGELFFGEGSRLTVL.

The chain recombines TRBV19 with TRBJ2-3, with 13 bases that match TRBD2. CDR3 length equals 18 residues. Germline V lookup: CDR1 LNHDA, CDR2 SQIVND (reference sequence). V shed 0 bases and J 4 bases; nucleotides not matched to a gene: 7. DNA for the CDR3: TGTGCCAGTAGTATAGAACCGGGACTAGCGGGAATGCCAGATACGCAGTATTTT. As protein: CASSIEPGLAGMPDTQYF.

In this sample, this clone turned up once. The chain employs TRBV10-3 and TRBJ2-7; TRBD2 might be the D (6 bases). Germline V gene sequence: CDR1 ENHRY, CDR2 SYGVKD. The CDR3 totals 12 residues. The V and J ends lost 2 bases and 4 bases respectively, with 6 bases between them. The DNA of the CDR3 is TGTGCCATCAGTGAGCGGGGGTACGAGCAGTACTTC. It codes for CAISERGYEQYF.

On this clone: The sample holds other DNA sequences that translate to the same CDR3. V and J are TRBV5-8 and TRBJ2-3; no clear D. This CDR3 region has 11 residues. V was cut by 4 bases and J by 4 bases, with 4 bases left in between. The V gene's germline CDR1 is SGHTS and CDR2 YDEGEE. The CDR3 region is CASSPSDTQYF. CDR3 DNA: TGTGCCAGCAGCCCGTCAGATACGCAGTATTTT.

In regard to this clone: This specimen includes other DNA sequences encoding the same CDR3. V gene TRBV5-1 combines with J gene TRBJ1-2; TRBD1 matches at 7 bases. CDR3 length: 13 residues. Germline V CDR1 and CDR2: SGHRS, YFSETQ. The V gene end was trimmed by 2 bases and the J gene end by 3 bases; junction bases not matched to a gene: 1. Written as DNA, the CDR3 is TGCGCCAGCAGCTTAACAGGGGACTATGGCTACACCTTC. Encoded protein: CASSLTGDYGYTF.

This clone was counted between two and nine times. The gene calls are TRBV2 and TRBJ1-3; D ambiguous. The CDR3 totals 15 residues. V lost 4 bases to trimming and J lost 2 bases, with 12 bases between them. Looked up from germline, CDR1 is SNHLY and CDR2 is FYNNEI. In DNA form, the CDR3 reads TGTGCCAGCAGTGCAAGCCAGGTCGCTGGAAACACCATATATTTT. Its protein is CASSASQVAGNTIYF.

This chain connects TRBV6-5 to TRBJ1-5; D is ambiguous. Germline values: CDR1 MNHEY, CDR2 SVGAGI. The CDR3 runs to 13 residues. Trimming shortened V by 6 bases and J by 7 bases, and 13 bases separated the two germline ends. In DNA, the CDR3 is TGTGCCAGCAGCTCCATGGAGAGCCAGCCCCAGCATTTT. It specifies CASSSMESQPQHF.

The chain joins TRBV28 to TRBJ2-3, with 9 bases lining up with TRBD2. V lost 7 bases, J lost 0 bases, and 5 bases stayed unmatched. CDR3 length: 15 amino acids. Germline V gene lookup returns CDR1 MDHEN and CDR2 SYDVKM. DNA of the CDR3: TGTGCCAGCACCGTAGCGGGAGTGAGCACAGATACGCAGTATTTT. This translates into CASTVAGVSTDTQYF.

The chain has TRBV7-6 and TRBJ2-3, with 14 positions matching TRBD2. V shed 1 base, J shed 2 bases, and the junction held 11 bases outside the gene matches. This CDR3 has 20 residues. Germline values: CDR1 SGHVS, CDR2 FNYEAQ. The CDR3 region is CASSLVVTSGRAVYTDTQYF. DNA of the CDR3: TGTGCCAGCAGCTTAGTGGTGACTAGCGGGAGGGCCGTATACACAGATACGCAGTATTTT.

This chain links TRBV21-1 with TRBJ1-5; the listed D gene, TRBD1, was not tested against the DNA. TRBV21-1 is a recognized pseudogene. The CDR3 covers 18 residues. For the CDR3, the DNA is TGTGCCAGCAGCAAAGACCCGAAGGACAGGGAAAACAATCAGCCCCAGCATTTT. This sequence encodes CASSKDPKDRENNQPQHF.

V gene TRBV7-8 combines with J gene TRBJ2-2; a weak D match, TRBD2 (5 bases). The CDR3 loop spans 17 amino acids. Germline V gene sequence: CDR1 SGHVS, CDR2 FQNEAQ. With 5 bases removed from V and 0 bases from J, the gap between germline ends came to 16 bases. The CDR3, as DNA: TGTGCCAGCAGCCCCCCCCGGAGCGGTTCGAACACCGGGGAGCTGTTTTTT. It specifies CASSPPRSGSNTGELFF.

This clone was found once. This rearrangement joins TRBV11-2 to TRBJ2-1, with 8 nucleotides matching TRBD2. The CDR3 runs to 11 residues. Germline lookup yields CDR1 SGHAT and CDR2 FQNNGV. The trim removed 8 bases at V and 9 bases at J, leaving 3 bases unmatched. The CDR3 DNA reads as TGTGCCAGCGCGGGGGGTTTTGAGCAGTTCTTC. Protein product: CASAGGFEQFF.

This sequence joins TRBV2 and TRBJ2-1; 11 nucleotides match TRBD2. The CDR3 has 20 residues. Trimming removed 0 bases from V and 1 base from J; junction bases left unmatched: 11. Per germline, CDR1 SNHLY and CDR2 FYNNEI. CDR3 nucleotide sequence: TGTGCCAGCAGTGAAGCGCTCGGACAGGGACTAGCGGCATCCTACAATGAGCAGTTCTTC. This encodes CASSEALGQGLAASYNEQFF.

The V and J genes are TRBV5-1 and TRBJ1-3; D unresolved. This CDR3 region has 15 residues. Germline lookup yields CDR1 SGHRS and CDR2 YFSETQ. The V end lost 0 bases, the J end lost 7 bases, and 14 bases lay between the germline ends. CDR3 protein: CASSLDPGWRNTIYF. In nucleotides, the CDR3 is TGCGCCAGCAGCTTGGATCCGGGTTGGAGGAACACCATATATTTT.

The chain combines TRBV7-2 with TRBJ2-1; 8 bases match TRBD2. Germline CDR1 SGHTA, CDR2 FQGNSA. After removal of 6 bases from V and 9 bases from J, the junction contained 7 bases not matched to a gene. CDR3 size: 13 residues. Here the CDR3 reads CASRVSGNREQFF. In DNA form, the CDR3 reads TGTGCCAGCAGAGTTAGCGGGAACCGTGAGCAGTTCTTC.

This clone was observed a handful of times. This chain connects TRBV5-3 to TRBJ1-2; 7 bases line up with TRBD1. TRBV5-3 has ORF status, its function being uncertain. Trimming cost V 0 bases and J 2 bases; bases outside gene matches: 1. The CDR3 is 14 amino acids. This CDR3 is CARSLGGGNYGYTF. DNA for the CDR3: TGTGCCAGAAGCTTGGGAGGGGGCAACTATGGCTACACCTTC.

The chain carries TRBV5-8 and TRBJ1-5; D might be TRBD1 (5 bases). This CDR3 is built from 15 residues. Germline V gene data show CDR1 as SGHTS and CDR2 as YDEGEE. Trimming left V 10 bases short and J 0 bases short, with 17 bases between. The CDR3 loop is CASTRGSNSNQPQHF. The CDR3 coding sequence is TGTGCCTCTACTCGGGGGAGCAATAGCAATCAGCCCCAGCATTTT.

This clone was seen only once. The V and J genes are TRBV7-9 and TRBJ1-2; 9 bases match TRBD1. After removal of 4 bases from V and 3 bases from J, the junction contained 12 bases not matched to a gene. The CDR3 runs to 17 residues. Germline CDR1 reads SEHNR; CDR2 reads FQNEAQ (reference sequence). CDR3 residues: CASSSSPGTGWDYGYTF. The CDR3 DNA sequence: TGTGCCAGCAGCTCTAGTCCCGGGACAGGGTGGGACTATGGCTACACCTTC.

This clone occurred a few times. The chain has TRBV19 and TRBJ2-5, with TRBD1 as a possible D gene (5 bases). The J call may be in error: the DNA end matches TRBJ2-7 better. CDR3 length equals 16 residues. Germline V lookup: CDR1 LNHDA, CDR2 SQIVND (reference sequence). The CDR3 DNA reads as TGTGCCAGTAGCGCCTTTGGGGCAGGGCATCTCTACGAGCAGTACTTC. Amino acids: CASSAFGAGHLYEQYF.